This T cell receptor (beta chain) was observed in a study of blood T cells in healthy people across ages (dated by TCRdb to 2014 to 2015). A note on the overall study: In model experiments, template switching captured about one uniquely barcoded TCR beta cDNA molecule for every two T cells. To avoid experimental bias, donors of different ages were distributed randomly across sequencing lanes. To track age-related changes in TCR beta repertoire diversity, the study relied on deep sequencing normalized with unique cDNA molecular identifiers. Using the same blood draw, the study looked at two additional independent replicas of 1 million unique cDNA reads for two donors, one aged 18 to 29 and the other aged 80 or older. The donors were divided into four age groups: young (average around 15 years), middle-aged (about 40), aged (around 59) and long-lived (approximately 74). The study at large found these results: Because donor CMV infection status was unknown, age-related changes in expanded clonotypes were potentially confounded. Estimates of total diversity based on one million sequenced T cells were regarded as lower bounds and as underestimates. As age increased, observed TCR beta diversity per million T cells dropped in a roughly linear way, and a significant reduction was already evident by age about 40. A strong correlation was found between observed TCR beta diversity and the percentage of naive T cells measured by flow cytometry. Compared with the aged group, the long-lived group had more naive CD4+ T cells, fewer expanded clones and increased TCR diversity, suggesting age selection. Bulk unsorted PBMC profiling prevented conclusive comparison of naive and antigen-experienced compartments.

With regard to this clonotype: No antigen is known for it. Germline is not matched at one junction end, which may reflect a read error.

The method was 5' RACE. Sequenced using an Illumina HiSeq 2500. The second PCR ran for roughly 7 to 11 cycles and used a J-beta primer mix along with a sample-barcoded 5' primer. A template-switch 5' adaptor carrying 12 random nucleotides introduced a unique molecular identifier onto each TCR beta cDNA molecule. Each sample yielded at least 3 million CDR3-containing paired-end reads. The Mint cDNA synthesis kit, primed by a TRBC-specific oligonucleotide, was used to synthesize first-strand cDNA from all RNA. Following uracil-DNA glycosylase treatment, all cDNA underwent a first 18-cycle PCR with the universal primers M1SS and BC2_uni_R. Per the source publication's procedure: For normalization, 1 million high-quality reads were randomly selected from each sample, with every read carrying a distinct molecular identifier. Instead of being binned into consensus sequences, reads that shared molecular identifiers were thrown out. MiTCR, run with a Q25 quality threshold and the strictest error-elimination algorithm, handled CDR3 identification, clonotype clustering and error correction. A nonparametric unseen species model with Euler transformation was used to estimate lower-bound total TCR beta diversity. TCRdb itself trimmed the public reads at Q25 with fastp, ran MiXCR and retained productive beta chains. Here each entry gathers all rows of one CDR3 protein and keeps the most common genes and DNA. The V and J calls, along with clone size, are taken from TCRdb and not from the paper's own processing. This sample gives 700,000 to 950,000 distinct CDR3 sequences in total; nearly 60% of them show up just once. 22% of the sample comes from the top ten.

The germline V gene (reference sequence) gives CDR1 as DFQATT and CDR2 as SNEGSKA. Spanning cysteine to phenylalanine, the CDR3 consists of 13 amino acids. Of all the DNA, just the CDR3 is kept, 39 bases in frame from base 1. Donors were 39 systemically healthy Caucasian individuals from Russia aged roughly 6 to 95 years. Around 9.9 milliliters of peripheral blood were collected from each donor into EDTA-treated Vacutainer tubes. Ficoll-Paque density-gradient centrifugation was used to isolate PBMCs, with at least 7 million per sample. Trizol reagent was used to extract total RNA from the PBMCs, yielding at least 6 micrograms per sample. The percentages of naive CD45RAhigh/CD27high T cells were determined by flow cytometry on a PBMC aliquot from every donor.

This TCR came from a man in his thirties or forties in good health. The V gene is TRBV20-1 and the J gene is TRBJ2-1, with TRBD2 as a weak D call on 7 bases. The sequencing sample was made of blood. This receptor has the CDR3 CSAGGGTLSEEFF. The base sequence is TGCAGTGCTGGGGGGGGCACGCTCAGTGAGGAGTTCTTC.